The TCR beta chain under discussion was sequenced for a study of metastatic and nonmetastatic thyroid tumors. Looking at the study overall: From malignant and benign thyroid patients, repertoires in blood and in tumor or nodule tissue were compared.

Study-wide findings and caveats: Benign nodules reportedly had significantly lower TCR beta diversity than malignant thyroid tumors in blood and tumor.

The CDR3 length is 14 residues. Trimming shortened V by 4 bases and J by 0 bases, and 12 bases separated the two germline ends. Germline assignment: CDR1 GTSNPN and CDR2 SVGIG (reference sequence). Concerning this clone: The antigen remains undetermined.

No patient received treatment before thyroid surgery. Source study methods: Between-group CDR3 differences, defined by clinicopathological status, yielded a distant-metastasis classifier for papillary thyroid cancer. TCRdb re-processed the PCR reads through MiXCR. V and J calls and clone size were set by TCRdb, not the authors. The table includes approximately 3,800 clones, about 30% detected once. This TCR came from a female donor with papillary thyroid cancer or a benign thyroid nodule (not recorded which). Some clones in this sample may be carry-over from other donors' samples. Sequencing was done on a sample of adjacent normal tissue. The chain has TRBV30 and TRBJ1-1; D is possibly TRBD1 (5 bases). For the CDR3, the DNA is TGTGCCTGGATACCCAGGGCCATGAACACTGAAGCTTTCTTT. Its protein is CAWIPRAMNTEAFF.